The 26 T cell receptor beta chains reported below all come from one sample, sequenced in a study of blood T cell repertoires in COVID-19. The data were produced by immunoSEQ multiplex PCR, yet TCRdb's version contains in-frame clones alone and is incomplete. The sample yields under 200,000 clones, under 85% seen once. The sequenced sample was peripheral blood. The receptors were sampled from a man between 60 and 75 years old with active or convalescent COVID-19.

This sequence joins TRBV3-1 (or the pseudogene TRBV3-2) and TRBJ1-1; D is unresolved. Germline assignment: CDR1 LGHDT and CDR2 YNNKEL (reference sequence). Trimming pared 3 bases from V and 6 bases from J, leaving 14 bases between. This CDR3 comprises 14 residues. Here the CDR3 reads CASSQQTSLSEAFF. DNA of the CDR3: TGTGCCAGCAGCCAGCAAACCAGTCTCTCTGAAGCTTTCTTT.

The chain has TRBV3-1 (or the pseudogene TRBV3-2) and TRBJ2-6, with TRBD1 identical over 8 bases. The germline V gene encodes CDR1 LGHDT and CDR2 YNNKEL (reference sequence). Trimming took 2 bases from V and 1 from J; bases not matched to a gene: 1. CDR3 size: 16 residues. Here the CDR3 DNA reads TGTGCCAGCAGCCAAACAGGGGGGTCTGGGGCCAACGTCCTGACTTTC. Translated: CASSQTGGSGANVLTF.

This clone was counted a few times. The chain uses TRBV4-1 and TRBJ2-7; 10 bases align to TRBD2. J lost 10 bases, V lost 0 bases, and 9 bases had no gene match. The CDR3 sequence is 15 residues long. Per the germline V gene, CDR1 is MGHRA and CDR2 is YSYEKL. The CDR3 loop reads CASSQDPLAGGPQYF. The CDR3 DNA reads TGCGCCAGCAGCCAAGATCCGTTAGCGGGAGGTCCTCAGTACTTC.

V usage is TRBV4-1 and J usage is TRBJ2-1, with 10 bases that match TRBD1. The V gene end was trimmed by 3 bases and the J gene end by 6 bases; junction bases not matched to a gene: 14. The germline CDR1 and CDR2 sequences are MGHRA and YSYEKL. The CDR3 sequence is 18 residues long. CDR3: CASSHTTSGTGDRNEQFF. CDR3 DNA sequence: TGCGCCAGCAGCCACACCACATCCGGGACAGGGGATCGCAATGAGCAGTTCTTC.

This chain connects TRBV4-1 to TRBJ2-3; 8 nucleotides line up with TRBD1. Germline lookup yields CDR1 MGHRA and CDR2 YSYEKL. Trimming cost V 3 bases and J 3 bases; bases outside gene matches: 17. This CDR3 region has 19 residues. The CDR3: CASSHPGTGDPPATDTQYF. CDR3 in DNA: TGCGCCAGCAGCCATCCCGGGACAGGTGATCCCCCCGCTACAGATACGCAGTATTTT.

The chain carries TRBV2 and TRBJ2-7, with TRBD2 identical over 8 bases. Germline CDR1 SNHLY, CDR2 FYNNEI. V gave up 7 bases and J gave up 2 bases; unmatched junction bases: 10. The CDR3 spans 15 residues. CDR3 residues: CASTPGTRGPYEQYF. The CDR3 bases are TGTGCCAGCACCCCAGGGACTAGAGGTCCCTACGAGCAGTACTTC.

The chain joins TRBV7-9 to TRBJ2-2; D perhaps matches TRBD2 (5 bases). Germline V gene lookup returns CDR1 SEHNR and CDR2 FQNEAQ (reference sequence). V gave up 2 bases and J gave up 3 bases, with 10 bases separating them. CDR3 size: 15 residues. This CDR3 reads CASSLSGVHTGELFF. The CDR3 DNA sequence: TGTGCCAGCAGCTTATCCGGGGTGCACACCGGGGAGCTGTTTTTT.

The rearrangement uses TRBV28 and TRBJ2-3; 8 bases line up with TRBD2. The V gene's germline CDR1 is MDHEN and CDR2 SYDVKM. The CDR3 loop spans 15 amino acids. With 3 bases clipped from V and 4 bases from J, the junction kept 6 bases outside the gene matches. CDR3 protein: CASSFSGRRADTQYF. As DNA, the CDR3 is TGTGCCAGCAGTTTCAGCGGGAGACGGGCAGATACGCAGTATTTT. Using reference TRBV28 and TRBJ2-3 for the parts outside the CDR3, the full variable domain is DVKVTQSSRYLVKRTGEKVFLECVQDMDHENMFWYRQDPGLGLRLIYFSYDVKMKEKGDIPEGYSVSREKKERFSLILESASTNQTSMYLCASSFSGRRADTQYFGPGTRLTVL.

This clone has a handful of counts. Written as DNA, the CDR3 is TGTGCCAGCAGCTTAATAGGCGGACTAGCGGGAGTCATCGGGGAGCTGTTTTTT. Its translation is CASSLIGGLAGVIGELFF. The chain joins TRBV11-2 to TRBJ2-2; 13 bases map to TRBD2. The CDR3 loop spans 18 amino acids. Per the germline V gene, CDR1 is SGHAT and CDR2 is FQNNGV. With V trimmed by 2 bases and J by 7 bases, 10 bases remained unmatched. Full variable domain (rest looked up from reference TRBV11-2 and TRBJ2-2): EAGVAQSPRYKIIEKRQSVAFWCNPISGHATLYWYQQILGQGPKLLIQFQNNGVVDDSQLPKDRFSAERLKGVDSTLKIQPAKLEDSAVYLCASSLIGGLAGVIGELFFGEGSRLTVL.

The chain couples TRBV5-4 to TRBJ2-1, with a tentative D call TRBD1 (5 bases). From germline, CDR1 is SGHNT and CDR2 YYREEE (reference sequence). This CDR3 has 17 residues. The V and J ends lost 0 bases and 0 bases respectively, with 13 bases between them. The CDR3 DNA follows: TGTGCCAGCAGCTTGGCCCTGGGGCGGAGCTCCTACAATGAGCAGTTCTTC. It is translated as CASSLALGRSSYNEQFF.

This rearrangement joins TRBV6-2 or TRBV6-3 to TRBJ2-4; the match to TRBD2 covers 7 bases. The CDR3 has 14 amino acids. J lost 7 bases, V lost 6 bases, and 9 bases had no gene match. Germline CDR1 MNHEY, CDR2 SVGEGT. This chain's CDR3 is CASSDPGTINIQYF. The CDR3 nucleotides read TGTGCCAGCAGCGACCCCGGGACTATTAACATTCAGTACTTC.

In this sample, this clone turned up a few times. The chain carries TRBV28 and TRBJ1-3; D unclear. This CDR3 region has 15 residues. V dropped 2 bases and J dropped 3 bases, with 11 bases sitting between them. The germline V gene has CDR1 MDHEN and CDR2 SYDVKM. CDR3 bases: TGTGCCAGCAGTTTAGACATATTTCATGGAAACACCATATATTTT. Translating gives CASSLDIFHGNTIYF.

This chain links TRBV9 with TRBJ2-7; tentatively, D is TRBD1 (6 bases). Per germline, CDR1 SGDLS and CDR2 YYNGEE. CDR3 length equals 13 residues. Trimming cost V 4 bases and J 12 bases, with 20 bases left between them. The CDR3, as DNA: TGTGCCAGCAGCCCCGCGAGTGGGGGCGTGTTGTACTTC. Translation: CASSPASGGVLYF.

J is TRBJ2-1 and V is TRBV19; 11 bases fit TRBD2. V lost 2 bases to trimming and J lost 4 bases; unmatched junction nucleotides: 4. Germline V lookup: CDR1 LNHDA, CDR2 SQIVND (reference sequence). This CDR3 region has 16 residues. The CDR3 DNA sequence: TGTGCCAGTAGTATATTTGGGACTAGCGGATACAATGAGCAGTTCTTC. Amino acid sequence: CASSIFGTSGYNEQFF.

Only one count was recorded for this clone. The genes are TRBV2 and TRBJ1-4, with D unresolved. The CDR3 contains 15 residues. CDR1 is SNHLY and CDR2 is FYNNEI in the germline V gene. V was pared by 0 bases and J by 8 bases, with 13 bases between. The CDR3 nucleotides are TGTGCCAGCAGTGAAGCGCGTCCTTCGGGGGAAAAACTGTTTTTT. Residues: CASSEARPSGEKLFF.

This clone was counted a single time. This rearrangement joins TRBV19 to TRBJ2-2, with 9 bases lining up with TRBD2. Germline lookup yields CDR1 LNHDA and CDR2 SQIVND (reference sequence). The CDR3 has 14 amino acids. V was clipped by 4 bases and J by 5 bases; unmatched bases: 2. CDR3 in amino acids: CASSRLAGTGELFF. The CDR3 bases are TGTGCCAGTAGTAGGCTAGCGGGGACCGGGGAGCTGTTTTTT.

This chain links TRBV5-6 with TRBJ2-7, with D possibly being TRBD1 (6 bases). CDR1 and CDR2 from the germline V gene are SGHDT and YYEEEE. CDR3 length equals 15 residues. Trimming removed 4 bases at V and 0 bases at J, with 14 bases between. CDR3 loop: CASSLTGTYSYEQYF. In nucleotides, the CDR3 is TGTGCCAGCAGCCTTACAGGGACATACTCCTACGAGCAGTACTTC.

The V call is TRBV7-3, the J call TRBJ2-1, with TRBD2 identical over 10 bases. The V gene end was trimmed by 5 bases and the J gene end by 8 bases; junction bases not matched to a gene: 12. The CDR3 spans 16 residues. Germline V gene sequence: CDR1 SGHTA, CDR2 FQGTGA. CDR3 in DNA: TGTGCCAGCAGCCCGTTCGGGAGCGGGAGGGCCTATGAGCAGTTCTTC. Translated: CASSPFGSGRAYEQFF.

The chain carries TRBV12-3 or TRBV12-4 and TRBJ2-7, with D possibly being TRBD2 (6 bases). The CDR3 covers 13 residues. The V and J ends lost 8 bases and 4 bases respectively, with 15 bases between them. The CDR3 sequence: CASGDRGEYEQYF. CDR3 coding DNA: TGTGCCAGCGGGGACCGCGGGGAATACGAGCAGTACTTC.

CDR3 in amino acids: CASSQIKAGASNEQFF. CDR3 in DNA: TGTGCCAGCAGCCAAATTAAAGCTGGCGCTAGCAATGAGCAGTTCTTC. The chain has TRBV7-3 and TRBJ2-1; D is unclear. Trimming took off 5 bases at V and 6 bases at J, with 20 bases between the two ends. The CDR3 contains 16 residues. Germline V gene data show CDR1 as SGHTA and CDR2 as FQGTGA.

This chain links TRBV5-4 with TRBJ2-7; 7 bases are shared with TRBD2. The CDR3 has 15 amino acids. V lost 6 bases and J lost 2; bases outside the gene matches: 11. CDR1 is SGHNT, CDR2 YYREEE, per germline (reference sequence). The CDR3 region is CASKLSGAETYEQYF. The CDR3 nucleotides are TGTGCCAGCAAATTGAGCGGGGCCGAAACCTACGAGCAGTACTTC.

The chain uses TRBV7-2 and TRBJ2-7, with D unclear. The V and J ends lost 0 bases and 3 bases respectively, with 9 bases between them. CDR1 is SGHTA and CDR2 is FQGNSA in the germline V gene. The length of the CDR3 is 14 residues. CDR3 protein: CASSLAPQFYEQYF. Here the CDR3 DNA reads TGTGCCAGCAGCTTAGCCCCACAGTTCTACGAGCAGTACTTC.

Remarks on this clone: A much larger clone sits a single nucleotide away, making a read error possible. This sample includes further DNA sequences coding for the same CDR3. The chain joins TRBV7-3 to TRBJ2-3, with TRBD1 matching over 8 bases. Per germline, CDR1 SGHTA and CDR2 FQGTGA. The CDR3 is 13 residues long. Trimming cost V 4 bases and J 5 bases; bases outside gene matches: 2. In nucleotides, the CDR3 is TGTGCCAGCAGCTCCACAGGGGGAGATACGCAGTATTTT. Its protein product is CASSSTGGDTQYF.

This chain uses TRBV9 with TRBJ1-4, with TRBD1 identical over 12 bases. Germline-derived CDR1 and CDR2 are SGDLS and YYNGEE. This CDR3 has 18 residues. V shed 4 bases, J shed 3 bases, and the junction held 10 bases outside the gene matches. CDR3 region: CASSPGQGALGANEKLFF. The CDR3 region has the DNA TGTGCCAGCAGCCCGGGACAGGGGGCTTTAGGGGCTAATGAAAAACTGTTTTTT.

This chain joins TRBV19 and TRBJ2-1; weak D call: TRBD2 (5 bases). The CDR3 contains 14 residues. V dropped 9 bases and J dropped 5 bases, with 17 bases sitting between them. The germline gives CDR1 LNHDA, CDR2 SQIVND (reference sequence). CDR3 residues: CASQGSGQNNEQFF. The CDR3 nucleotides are TGTGCCAGCCAAGGAAGCGGCCAGAACAATGAGCAGTTCTTC.

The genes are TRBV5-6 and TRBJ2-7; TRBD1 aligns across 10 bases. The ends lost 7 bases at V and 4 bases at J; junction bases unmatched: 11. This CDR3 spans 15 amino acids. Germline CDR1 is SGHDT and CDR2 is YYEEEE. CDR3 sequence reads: CASSPPGQGMYEQYF. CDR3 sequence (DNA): TGTGCCAGCTCTCCTCCGGGACAGGGGATGTACGAGCAGTACTTC.